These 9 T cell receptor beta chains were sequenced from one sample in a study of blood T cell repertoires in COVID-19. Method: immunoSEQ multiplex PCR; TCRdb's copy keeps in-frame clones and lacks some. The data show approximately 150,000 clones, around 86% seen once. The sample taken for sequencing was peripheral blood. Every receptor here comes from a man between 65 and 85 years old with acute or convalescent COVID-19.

The CDR3 DNA reads as TGTGCCAGCAGCCAAGACAGGGGGGAATACAATGAGCAGTTCTTC. It yields the protein CASSQDRGEYNEQFF. The chain links TRBV5-4 to TRBJ2-1, with 9 positions matching TRBD1. The CDR3 has 15 amino acids. Germline values: CDR1 SGHNT, CDR2 YYREEE (reference sequence). V lost 4 bases to trimming and J lost 4 bases; unmatched junction nucleotides: 6.

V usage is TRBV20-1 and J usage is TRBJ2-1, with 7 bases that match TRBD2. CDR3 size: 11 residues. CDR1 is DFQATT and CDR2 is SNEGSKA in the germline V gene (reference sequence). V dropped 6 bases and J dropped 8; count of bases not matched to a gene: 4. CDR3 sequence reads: CSAGLGDEQFF. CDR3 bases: TGCAGTGCCGGACTAGGGGATGAGCAGTTCTTC.

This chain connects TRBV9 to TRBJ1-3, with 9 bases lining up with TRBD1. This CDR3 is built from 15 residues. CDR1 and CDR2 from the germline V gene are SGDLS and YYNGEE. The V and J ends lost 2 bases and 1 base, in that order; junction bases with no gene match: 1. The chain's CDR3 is CASSVGQGSGNTIYF. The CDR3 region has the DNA TGTGCCAGCAGCGTCGGACAGGGGTCTGGAAACACCATATATTTT.

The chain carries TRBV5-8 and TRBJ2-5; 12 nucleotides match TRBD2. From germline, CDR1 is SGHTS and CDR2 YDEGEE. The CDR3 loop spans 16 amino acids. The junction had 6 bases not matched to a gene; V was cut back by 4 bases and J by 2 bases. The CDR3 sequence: CASSRGLAGTQETQYF. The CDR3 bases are TGTGCCAGCAGCAGAGGACTAGCGGGGACGCAAGAGACCCAGTACTTC.

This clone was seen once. This chain's CDR3 is CASSGTQGFQPQHF. DNA of the CDR3: TGTGCCAGCAGTGGAACACAGGGGTTTCAGCCCCAGCATTTT. The genes are TRBV28 and TRBJ1-5; 7 nucleotides agree with TRBD1. Per germline, CDR1 MDHEN and CDR2 SYDVKM. The CDR3 runs to 14 residues. V was clipped by 5 bases and J by 6 bases; unmatched bases: 7. Combining the CDR3 with reference TRBV28 and TRBJ1-5 gives the whole variable domain DVKVTQSSRYLVKRTGEKVFLECVQDMDHENMFWYRQDPGLGLRLIYFSYDVKMKEKGDIPEGYSVSREKKERFSLILESASTNQTSMYLCASSGTQGFQPQHFGDGTRLSIL.

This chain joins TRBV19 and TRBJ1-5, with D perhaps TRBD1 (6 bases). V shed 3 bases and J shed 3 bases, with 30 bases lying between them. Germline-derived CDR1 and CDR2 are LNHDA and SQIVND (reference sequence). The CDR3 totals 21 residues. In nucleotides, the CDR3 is TGTGCCAGTAGTATTAGGCCTTTTCGGCCAGATCGCGCAGGGGACAATCAGCCCCAGCATTTT. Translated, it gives CASSIRPFRPDRAGDNQPQHF.

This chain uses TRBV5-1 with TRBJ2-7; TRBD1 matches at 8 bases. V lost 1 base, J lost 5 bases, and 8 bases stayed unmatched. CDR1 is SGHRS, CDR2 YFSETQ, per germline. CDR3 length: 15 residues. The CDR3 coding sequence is TGCGCCAGCAGCTTGAATCCAGGGGGCTTTAACGAGCAGTACTTC. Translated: CASSLNPGGFNEQYF.

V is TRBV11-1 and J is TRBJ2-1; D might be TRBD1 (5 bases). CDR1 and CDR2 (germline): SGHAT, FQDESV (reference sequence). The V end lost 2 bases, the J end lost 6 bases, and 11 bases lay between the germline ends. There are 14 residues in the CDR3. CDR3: CASSLQGQVNEQFF. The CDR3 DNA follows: TGTGCCAGCAGCTTACAGGGTCAGGTCAATGAGCAGTTCTTC.

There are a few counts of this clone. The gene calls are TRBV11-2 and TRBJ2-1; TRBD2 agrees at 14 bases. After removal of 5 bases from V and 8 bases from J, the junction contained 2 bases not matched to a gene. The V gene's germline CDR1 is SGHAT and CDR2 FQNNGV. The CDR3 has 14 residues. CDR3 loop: CASSRLAGGHEQFF. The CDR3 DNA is TGTGCCAGCAGCCGACTAGCGGGAGGGCATGAGCAGTTCTTC.